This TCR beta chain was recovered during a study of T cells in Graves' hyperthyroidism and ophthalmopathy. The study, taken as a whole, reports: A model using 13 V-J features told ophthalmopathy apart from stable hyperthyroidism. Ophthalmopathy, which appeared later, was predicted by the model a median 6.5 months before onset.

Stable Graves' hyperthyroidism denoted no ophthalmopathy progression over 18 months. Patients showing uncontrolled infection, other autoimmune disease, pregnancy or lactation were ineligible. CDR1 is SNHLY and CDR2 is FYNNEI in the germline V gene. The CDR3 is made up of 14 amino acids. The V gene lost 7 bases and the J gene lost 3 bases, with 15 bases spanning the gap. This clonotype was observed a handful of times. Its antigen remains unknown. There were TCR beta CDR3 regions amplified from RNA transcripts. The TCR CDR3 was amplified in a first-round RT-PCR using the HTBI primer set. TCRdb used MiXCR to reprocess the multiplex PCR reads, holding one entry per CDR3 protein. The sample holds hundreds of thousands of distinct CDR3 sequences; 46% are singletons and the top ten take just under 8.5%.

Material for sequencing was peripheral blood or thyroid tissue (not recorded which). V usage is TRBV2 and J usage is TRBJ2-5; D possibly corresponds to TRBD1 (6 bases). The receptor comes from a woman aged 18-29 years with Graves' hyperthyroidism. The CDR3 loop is CASTWDTDKETQYF. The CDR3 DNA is TGTGCCAGCACGTGGGACACAGATAAAGAGACCCAGTACTTC.